These 27 T cell receptor beta chains came from one sample sequenced in a study of radiotherapy plus CTLA-4 blockade in lung cancer. Assay: immunoSEQ multiplex PCR; the TCRdb copy retains only in-frame clones and omits some. The sample yields about 110,000 clones, 85% to 90% seen once. The sample consisted of peripheral blood, taken from a patient treated with radiotherapy plus ipilimumab. The receptors derive from a human donor with non-small cell lung cancer that progressed on radiotherapy plus ipilimumab. Some clones in this sample may be carry-over from other donors' samples.

A single count supports this clone. The rearrangement uses TRBV14 and TRBJ1-1; 9 nucleotides align to TRBD1. CDR1 and CDR2 from the germline V gene are SGHDN and FVKESK. The CDR3 has 16 amino acids. The V gene end was trimmed by 3 bases and the J gene end by 1 base; junction bases not matched to a gene: 6. The chain's CDR3 is CASSHGPGQGNTEAFF. CDR3 sequence (DNA): TGTGCCAGCAGCCATGGCCCGGGACAGGGGAACACTGAAGCTTTCTTT.

V gene TRBV5-1 combines with J gene TRBJ2-5; D gene uncertain. V was shortened by 0 bases and J by 10 bases, with 13 bases between the two germline ends. The CDR3 has 13 residues. Germline assignment: CDR1 SGHRS and CDR2 YFSETQ. The CDR3 nucleotides read TGCGCCAGCAGCTTGGGACGGCAGAAGTTCCAGTACTTC. Translated, it gives CASSLGRQKFQYF.

This clone has only a few counts. The chain employs TRBV27 and TRBJ2-2, with D possibly being TRBD1 (6 bases). Germline loops: CDR1 MNHEY, CDR2 SMNVEV (reference sequence). V shed 4 bases and J shed 1 base, with 10 bases lying between them. This CDR3 spans 15 amino acids. DNA for the CDR3: TGTGCCAGCAGTTCACTGGGACAGAACACCGGGGAGCTGTTTTTT. Amino acids: CASSSLGQNTGELFF.

J is TRBJ1-1 and V is TRBV12-5; no reliable D call. The V and J ends lost 2 bases and 5 bases respectively, with 12 bases between them. This CDR3 has 14 amino acids. Germline CDR1 and CDR2: LGHNT and FRNRAP. Here the CDR3 DNA reads TGTGCTAGTGGTTTGTTCCCCCTTGGGACTGAAGCTTTCTTT. Translating it yields CASGLFPLGTEAFF.

The CDR3, as DNA: TGTGCCACCAGGATGACAGGGGCGGCCTACGAGCAGTACTTC. This codes for CATRMTGAAYEQYF. J is TRBJ2-7 and V is TRBV15, with 8 bases aligning to TRBD1. Per the germline V gene, CDR1 is LNHNV and CDR2 is YYDKDF (reference sequence). V lost 6 bases and J lost 2; bases outside the gene matches: 6. CDR3 length: 14 residues. Drawing the rest from reference TRBV15 and TRBJ2-7, the complete variable domain is DAMVIQNPRYQVTQFGKPVTLSCSQTLNHNVMYWYQQKSSQAPKLLFHYYDKDFNNEADTPDNFQSRRPNTSFCFLDIRSPGLGDTAMYLCATRMTGAAYEQYFGPGTRLTVT.

V gene TRBV28 combines with J gene TRBJ2-1; D possibly corresponds to TRBD1 (7 bases). CDR1 MDHEN and CDR2 SYDVKM come from the germline V gene. The CDR3 sequence is 18 residues long. V lost 7 bases, J lost 3 bases, and 25 bases lay in between. The CDR3 bases are TGTGCCAGCACAACTCAGGGGGGCAGTGGGGGCAGCTACAATGAGCAGTTCTTC. It encodes CASTTQGGSGGSYNEQFF.

This clone was observed once. The gene calls are TRBV9 and TRBJ2-5; either TRBD1 or TRBD2 may supply D (5 bases each). Germline V gene data show CDR1 as SGDLS and CDR2 as YYNGEE. V was cut by 0 bases and J by 2 bases, with 8 bases left in between. The CDR3 loop spans 14 amino acids. The CDR3 DNA is TGTGCCAGCAGCGTAGGGGGGTTACAAGAGACCCAGTACTTC. Amino acid sequence: CASSVGGLQETQYF.

The V and J genes are TRBV4-1 and TRBJ1-4, with TRBD1 identical over 10 bases. Germline V gene data show CDR1 as MGHRA and CDR2 as YSYEKL. Trimming took 0 bases from V and 8 from J; bases not matched to a gene: 9. This CDR3 is 17 amino acids long. CDR3 DNA: TGCGCCAGCAGCCAAGATGTACGGGACAGGGGAAGAGAAAAACTGTTTTTT. Translated: CASSQDVRDRGREKLFF.

This clone occurred once. This sequence joins TRBV5-1 and TRBJ2-7, with TRBD1 identical over 7 bases. Unmatched junction bases numbered 10, after V lost 3 bases and J lost 7 bases. The CDR3 consists of 14 residues. From germline, CDR1 is SGHRS and CDR2 YFSETQ. The CDR3 reads CASSSTGTVEEQYF. CDR3 sequence (DNA): TGCGCCAGCAGCTCAACGGGGACAGTGGAGGAGCAGTACTTC.

This clone has more than one count but fewer than ten. The chain has TRBV5-5 and TRBJ1-1; TRBD1 is a possible D gene (5 bases). V lost 5 bases to trimming and J lost 3 bases, with 11 bases between them. This CDR3 is 13 amino acids long. Per germline, CDR1 SGHKS and CDR2 YYEKEE (reference sequence). The CDR3 loop is CASRPTGDTEAFF. CDR3 nucleotides: TGTGCCAGCAGACCCACAGGCGACACTGAAGCTTTCTTT. Looking up the rest from reference TRBV5-5 and TRBJ1-1 gives the full variable domain: DAGVTQSPTHLIKTRGQQVTLRCSPISGHKSVSWYQQVLGQGPQFIFQYYEKEERGRGNFPDRFSARQFPNYSSELNVNALLLGDSALYLCASRPTGDTEAFFGQGTRLTVV.

V is TRBV10-3 and J is TRBJ1-2, with 8 positions matching TRBD1. Germline V gene sequence: CDR1 ENHRY, CDR2 SYGVKD. V was pared by 5 bases and J by 6 bases, with 11 bases of the junction left unmatched. The CDR3 consists of 15 residues. CDR3 in amino acids: CAISSRQGRSDGYTF. CDR3 DNA sequence: TGTGCCATCAGTTCGCGACAGGGGAGGAGTGATGGCTACACCTTC.

The chain links TRBV29-1 to TRBJ2-7; 7 bases match TRBD1. This CDR3 comprises 14 residues. CDR1 SQVTM and CDR2 ANQGSEA come from the germline V gene. V shed 6 bases, J shed 3 bases, and the junction held 11 bases outside the gene matches. The chain's CDR3 is CSVTRTGFGYEQYF. The CDR3 nucleotides read TGCAGCGTGACCCGGACAGGCTTCGGCTACGAGCAGTACTTC.

V is TRBV9 and J is TRBJ1-6; tentatively, D is TRBD1 (6 bases). Germline CDR1 is SGDLS and CDR2 is YYNGEE. This CDR3 spans 16 amino acids. Trimming removed 0 bases at V and 14 bases at J, with 21 bases between. In nucleotides, the CDR3 is TGTGCCAGCAGCGTAGCTGGGGACACCAGTTTAAGAACCCTCCACTTT. It encodes CASSVAGDTSLRTLHF.

This clone was detected only a few times. V gene TRBV5-1 combines with J gene TRBJ1-5; 9 positions agree with TRBD1. The V segment lost 0 bases and the J segment 3 bases; nucleotides outside the gene matches: 1. From germline, CDR1 is SGHRS and CDR2 YFSETQ. The CDR3 runs 15 residues. The CDR3 sequence: CASSLGTGANQPQHF. The CDR3 DNA follows: TGCGCCAGCAGCTTGGGGACAGGGGCCAATCAGCCCCAGCATTTT.

The chain has TRBV7-2 and TRBJ1-6; D not resolved. CDR1 is SGHTA and CDR2 is FQGNSA in the germline V gene. The CDR3 is 16 residues long. The V end lost 7 bases, the J end lost 0 bases, and 13 bases lay between the germline ends. The chain's CDR3 is CASTSIGSSYNSPLHF. In DNA form, the CDR3 reads TGTGCCAGCACCTCAATCGGGAGCTCCTATAATTCACCCCTCCACTTT.

The chain recombines TRBV9 with TRBJ1-3, with 10 bases identical to TRBD1. CDR1 SGDLS and CDR2 YYNGEE come from the germline V gene. V was clipped by 4 bases and J by 4 bases; unmatched bases: 11. The CDR3 spans 17 residues. CDR3 sequence reads: CASSPRDRGSGGNTIYF. The CDR3 coding sequence is TGTGCCAGCAGCCCCCGGGACAGGGGCTCGGGAGGAAACACCATATATTTT.

This chain joins TRBV6-5 and TRBJ1-6, with a possible D match to TRBD1 (5 bases). The germline gives CDR1 MNHEY, CDR2 SVGAGI. The CDR3 runs 15 residues. V was pared by 2 bases and J by 5 bases, with 10 bases between. The CDR3 spells CASSYGTINNSPLHF. The CDR3 DNA is TGTGCCAGCAGTTACGGGACTATTAATAATTCACCCCTCCACTTT.

The V and J genes are TRBV20-1 and TRBJ2-7; D is ambiguous. Germline CDR1 is DFQATT and CDR2 is SNEGSKA (reference sequence). Deletions cut 6 bases from V and 4 bases from J, with 10 bases between. This CDR3 is built from 11 residues. CDR3 residues: CSAARSYEQYF. CDR3 nucleotides: TGCAGTGCAGCGAGGAGTTACGAGCAGTACTTC.

The CDR3 protein is CASSVTTTGLRSSYNEQFF. The CDR3 DNA reads TGTGCCAGCAGCGTAACGACTACAGGGTTGAGGAGCTCCTACAATGAGCAGTTCTTC. The chain links TRBV9 to TRBJ2-1; perhaps TRBD1 as D (6 bases). This CDR3 is built from 19 residues. Trimming shortened V by 1 base and J by 0 bases, and 20 bases separated the two germline ends. Germline V CDR1 and CDR2: SGDLS, YYNGEE.

The chain recombines TRBV28 with TRBJ2-7; no clear D gene. V was trimmed by 3 bases and J by 7 bases, leaving 19 bases between them. Per the germline V gene, CDR1 is MDHEN and CDR2 is SYDVKM. The CDR3 runs to 15 residues. The CDR3 loop is CASSFIRQWEGEQYF. DNA of the CDR3: TGTGCCAGCAGTTTCATTAGGCAGTGGGAAGGGGAGCAGTACTTC.

This chain links TRBV2 with TRBJ2-1, with 12 bases fitting TRBD2. V gave up 4 bases and J gave up 4 bases; unmatched junction bases: 2. The germline V gene has CDR1 SNHLY and CDR2 FYNNEI. This CDR3 is 15 amino acids long. This CDR3 reads CASSGGLAGYNEQFF. The CDR3 nucleotides are TGTGCCAGCAGTGGGGGACTAGCGGGTTACAATGAGCAGTTCTTC.

This clone was seen only once. The chain is built from TRBV7-3 and TRBJ2-1, with D possibly matching TRBD2 (5 bases). V lost 4 bases, J lost 0 bases, and 13 bases lay in between. Looked up from germline, CDR1 is SGHTA and CDR2 is FQGTGA. This CDR3 comprises 16 residues. CDR3 amino acids: CASSSGLSSSYNEQFF. DNA of the CDR3: TGTGCCAGCAGCTCCGGACTCAGTAGCTCCTACAATGAGCAGTTCTTC.

Only one count was recorded for this clone. The chain recombines TRBV28 with TRBJ1-3, with 9 bases aligning to TRBD1. The V and J ends lost 6 bases and 0 bases, in that order; junction bases with no gene match: 6. Germline values: CDR1 MDHEN, CDR2 SYDVKM. The CDR3 is 16 amino acids. DNA of the CDR3: TGTGCCAGCAGATTCGGGACAGGGAGCTCTGGAAACACCATATATTTT. Residues: CASRFGTGSSGNTIYF.

The rearrangement joins TRBV10-3 to TRBJ2-7; 12 nucleotides line up with TRBD2. This CDR3 has 13 residues. CDR1 is ENHRY and CDR2 is SYGVKD in the germline V gene. The J segment lost 4 bases and the V segment lost 10 bases, leaving 5 bases of the junction unmatched. The CDR3 spells CATHLAGGYEQYF. CDR3 in DNA: TGTGCCACCCATCTAGCGGGAGGGTACGAGCAGTACTTC.

The rearrangement uses TRBV6-4 and TRBJ2-2; TRBD1 matches 10 bases. Trimming cost V 4 bases and J 4 bases; bases outside gene matches: 3. The CDR3 spans 15 residues. The germline CDR1 and CDR2 sequences are MRHNA and SNTAGT. CDR3: CASSGQGASTGELFF. In DNA form, the CDR3 reads TGTGCCAGCAGTGGACAGGGGGCGAGCACCGGGGAGCTGTTTTTT.

The rearrangement uses TRBV7-9 and TRBJ2-5, with 8 nucleotides matching TRBD1. With 2 bases clipped from V and 4 bases from J, the junction kept 6 bases outside the gene matches. This CDR3 is 15 amino acids long. Germline CDR1 is SEHNR and CDR2 is FQNEAQ (reference sequence). The CDR3 DNA is TGTGCCAGCAGCTTATTGGCAGGGGGCCCAGAGACCCAGTACTTC. Protein sequence: CASSLLAGGPETQYF.

The chain carries TRBV4-3 and TRBJ1-4; no definite D call. Germline CDR1 and CDR2: LGHNA and YSLEER. V was shortened by 4 bases and J by 6 bases, with 12 bases between the two germline ends. The CDR3 runs 14 residues. CDR3 in DNA: TGCGCCAGCAGCCCGACCCCAGTTGATGAAAAACTGTTTTTT. Translated: CASSPTPVDEKLFF.